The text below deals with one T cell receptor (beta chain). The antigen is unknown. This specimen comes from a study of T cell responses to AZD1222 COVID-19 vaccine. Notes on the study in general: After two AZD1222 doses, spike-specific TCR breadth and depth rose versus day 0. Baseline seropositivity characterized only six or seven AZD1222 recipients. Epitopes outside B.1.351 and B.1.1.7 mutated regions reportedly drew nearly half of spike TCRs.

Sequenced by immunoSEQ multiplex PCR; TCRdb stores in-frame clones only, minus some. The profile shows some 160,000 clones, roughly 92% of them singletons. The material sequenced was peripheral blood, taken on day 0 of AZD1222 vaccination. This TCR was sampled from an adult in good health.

The CDR3 sequence is CASSLASRVDEQYF. CDR3 coding DNA: TGCGCCAGCAGCTTGGCTAGTAGAGTCGACGAGCAGTACTTC. This chain joins TRBV5-1 and TRBJ2-7; D remains unclear. The CDR3 is 14 amino acids. V dropped 0 bases and J dropped 5 bases, with 12 bases sitting between them. CDR1 SGHRS and CDR2 YFSETQ come from the germline V gene.